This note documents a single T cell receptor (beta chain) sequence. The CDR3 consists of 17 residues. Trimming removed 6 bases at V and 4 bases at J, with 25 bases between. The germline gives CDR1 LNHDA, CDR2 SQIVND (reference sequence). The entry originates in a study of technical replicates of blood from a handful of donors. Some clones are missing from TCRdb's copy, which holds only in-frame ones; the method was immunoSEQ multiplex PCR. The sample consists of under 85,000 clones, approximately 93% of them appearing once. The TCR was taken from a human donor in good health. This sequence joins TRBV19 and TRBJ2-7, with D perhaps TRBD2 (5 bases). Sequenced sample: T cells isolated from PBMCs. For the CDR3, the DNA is TGTGCCAGTAGGGGATGCCTGGGGTTGAGGGTATCTTACGAGCAGTACTTC. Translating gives CASRGCLGLRVSYEQYF.